This T cell receptor (beta chain) was observed in a study of cytomegalovirus exposure and HLA in healthy donors. Findings and limits, study-wide: In all likelihood, a cluster of highly shared sequence variants was a sequencing artifact.

The PCR used 60 Vbeta and 13 Jbeta primers. Method: immunoSEQ multiplex PCR; TCRdb's copy keeps in-frame clones and lacks some. The sample is made up of 70,000 to 100,000 clones, and the top ten hold around 5% of it. On this clone itself: Its specificity is not known.

The V and J ends lost 5 bases and 1 base, in that order; junction bases with no gene match: 4. Germline assignment: CDR1 SQVTM and CDR2 ANQGSEA. The CDR3 has 13 residues. The rearrangement links TRBV29-1 to TRBJ1-1; 7 nucleotides match TRBD1. The receptor comes from a girl aged 5 to 17 in good health and CMV-seropositive. Input material: PBMCs. The CDR3 loop reads CSVRRDRNTEAFF. The CDR3 region has the DNA TGCAGCGTTCGCAGGGACAGGAACACTGAAGCTTTCTTT.